These T cell receptor beta chains were read from a single sample in a study of blood T cells in healthy people across ages. TCRdb passed the 5' RACE reads through MiXCR, listing each CDR3 protein once. The sample gives under 2,000,000 distinct CDR3 sequences, about 49% of which show up once; less than 2.5% is in the top ten. Material: blood. The receptors originated from a woman between 35 and 50 years old in good health. Both conserved end residues are part of each CDR3. D genes are given only for firm matches. The size field is filled for only some rows; it gives once, few, many or a size class.

>TRBV7-2|TRBJ2-7|few|.
TGTGCCAGCAGCCCGGGACGGCAGCTGTTCTACGAGCAGTACTTC
CASSPGRQLFYEQYF
>TRBV20-1|TRBJ2-6|few|.
TGCAGTGCTAGGGGGGCCAACGTCCTGACTTTC
CSARGANVLTF
>TRBV7-2|TRBJ1-2|few|.
TGTGCCAGCAGCTTAAATCGCGGACAGAACTATGGCTACACCTTC
CASSLNRGQNYGYTF
>TRBV7-9|TRBJ1-1|.|.
TGTGCCAGCAGCTTGGGGCCGGAGAACACTGAAGCTTTCTTT
CASSLGPENTEAFF
>TRBV20-1|TRBJ2-7|.|.
TGCAGTGCTGGTAGAGGACTACCTTCCTACGAGCAGTACTTC
CSAGRGLPSYEQYF
>TRBV6-5|TRBJ2-5|few|.
TGTGCCACCCTACCGGGGCCAAAAGAGACCCAGTACTTC
CATLPGPKETQYF
>TRBV27|TRBJ2-1|.|.
TGTGCCAGCAGTCCCCCCTTGGGAGCCTACAATGAGCAGTTCTTC
CASSPPLGAYNEQFF
>TRBV6-5|TRBJ2-7|.|.
TGTGCCAGCAGTCCACGATCGCACAGGGAGCAGTACTTC
CASSPRSHREQYF
>TRBV12-3/TRBV12-4|TRBJ2-3|few|.
TGTGCCAGCAGTTTCCAGGTAATAGATACGCAGTATTTT
CASSFQVIDTQYF
>TRBV19|TRBJ1-5|few|.
TGTGCCAGCGGGGCCGACCCGGGCCAGCCCCAGCATTTT
CASGADPGQPQHF
>TRBV7-9|TRBJ2-1|.|TRBD2
TGTGCCAGCAGCAGGACTAGCGGGGCTAAGCAGTTCTTC
CASSRTSGAKQFF
>TRBV6-2/TRBV6-3|TRBJ2-3|once|TRBD2
TGTGCCAGCCGGAGGGGAGCGGGGGGCCCGACCAATACGCAGTATTTT
CASRRGAGGPTNTQYF
>TRBV11-2|TRBJ1-2|few|.
TGTGCCAGCAGCGGATGCTTAATAGGAGGAGACGATTGTAACTATGGCTACACCTTC
CASSGCLIGGDDCNYGYTF
>TRBV7-2|TRBJ2-4|.|TRBD1
TGTGCCAGCAGCTTAAGTGGACAGGTTAAAAACATTCAGTACTTC
CASSLSGQVKNIQYF